Listed here are 26 T cell receptor beta chains from one sample, sequenced in a study of T cells after yellow fever vaccination. TCRdb re-called the 5' RACE reads with MiXCR, one entry per CDR3 protein. The sample has almost 600,000 distinct CDR3 sequences, 13% seen once. Sequencing used PBMCs, obtained on the day of the yellow fever booster vaccination. The receptors were sampled from a man aged 25 to 40 who received the YFV17D yellow fever vaccine.

The rearrangement links TRBV21-1 to TRBJ2-5; whether TRBD1, the table's D call, matches the DNA was not checked. TRBV21-1 is listed as a pseudogene. CDR3 length: 14 residues. In nucleotides, the CDR3 is TGTGCCAGCAGCAAAATGACGGGGGCGGGGACCCAGTACTTC. Protein product: CASSKMTGAGTQYF.

The chain recombines TRBV7-3 with TRBJ2-1; unclear D gene. CDR3 size: 14 residues. The germline gives CDR1 SGHTA, CDR2 FQGTGA. The V gene lost 1 base and the J gene lost 13 bases, with 17 bases spanning the gap. DNA for the CDR3: TGTGCCAGCAGCTTAAAGGTTATTTATGTACTCCAGTTCTTC. Translating gives CASSLKVIYVLQFF.

This clonotype was recorded a few times. The chain links TRBV7-2 to TRBJ1-4; D gene uncertain. CDR1 and CDR2 (germline): SGHTA, FQGNSA. The CDR3 is made up of 12 amino acids. Trimming cost V 3 bases and J 6 bases, with 5 bases left between them. The CDR3 is CASSLPDEKLFF. The CDR3 bases are TGTGCCAGCAGCTTGCCGGATGAAAAACTGTTTTTT.

This clonotype came up a few times. V is TRBV7-2 and J is TRBJ2-4; TRBD1 is a possible D gene (6 bases). Germline CDR1 is SGHTA and CDR2 is FQGNSA. Between the trimmed V and J ends, which lost 6 bases and 3 bases, there was a span of 12 bases. The CDR3 totals 14 residues. This CDR3 reads CASSRQVVKNIQYF. The CDR3 bases are TGTGCCAGCAGTAGACAGGTGGTCAAAAACATTCAGTACTTC.

Many counts were recorded for this clonotype. This chain connects TRBV6-5 to TRBJ2-7, with TRBD2 matching over 13 bases. The CDR3 extends over 15 amino acids. With 2 bases clipped from V and 6 bases from J, the junction kept 4 bases outside the gene matches. Germline V CDR1 and CDR2: MNHEY, SVGAGI. The CDR3 sequence is CASSYGTSGTGEQYF. Here the CDR3 DNA reads TGTGCCAGCAGTTACGGGACTAGCGGGACGGGCGAGCAGTACTTC.

The chain has TRBV7-3 and TRBJ2-1, with 13 bases identical to TRBD2. CDR1 and CDR2 (germline): SGHTA, FQGTGA. This CDR3 has 16 amino acids. Trimming cost V 6 bases and J 15 bases; bases outside gene matches: 17. CDR3 sequence (DNA): TGTGCCAGCAGTCCCGGCTCCGGGACTAGCGGGATGGTTCCGTTCTTC. Its translation: CASSPGSGTSGMVPFF.

V usage is TRBV27 and J usage is TRBJ2-1, with a tentative D call TRBD1 (5 bases). Germline V gene lookup returns CDR1 MNHEY and CDR2 SMNVEV (reference sequence). V was cut by 5 bases and J by 4 bases, with 12 bases left in between. The CDR3 runs 14 residues. In DNA form, the CDR3 reads TGTGCCAGCAGTCCCACGCCAGGGTACAATGAGCAGTTCTTC. Its protein product is CASSPTPGYNEQFF.

The chain links TRBV15 to TRBJ1-1, with a weak D call TRBD1 (5 bases). The CDR3 sequence is 12 residues long. CDR1 and CDR2 from the germline V gene are LNHNV and YYDKDF (reference sequence). The V and J ends lost 1 base and 8 bases respectively, with 8 bases between them. The CDR3 here is CATSRVPGEAFF. DNA for the CDR3: TGTGCCACCAGCAGAGTACCAGGGGAAGCTTTCTTT. The whole variable domain, filled in from reference TRBV15 and TRBJ1-1, reads DAMVIQNPRYQVTQFGKPVTLSCSQTLNHNVMYWYQQKSSQAPKLLFHYYDKDFNNEADTPDNFQSRRPNTSFCFLDIRSPGLGDTAMYLCATSRVPGEAFFGQGTRLTVV.

This clonotype was seen a few times. Written as DNA, the CDR3 is TGCGCCAGCAGTGAGTCGAACGACTACGAGCAGTACTTC. The encoded protein is CASSESNDYEQYF. This chain joins TRBV10-2 and TRBJ2-7, with unresolved D. The germline gives CDR1 WSHSY, CDR2 SAAADI. The CDR3 sequence is 13 residues long. With 0 bases removed from V and 3 bases from J, the gap between germline ends came to 6 bases.

This clonotype has a handful of counts. The chain uses TRBV4-3 and TRBJ1-6; D not resolved. CDR1 and CDR2 (germline): LGHNA, YSLEER. The CDR3 is made up of 13 amino acids. Trimming took 5 bases from V and 10 from J, leaving 12 bases between them. This CDR3 reads CASSASPGSPLHF. The CDR3 nucleotides are TGCGCCAGCAGCGCATCCCCTGGGTCACCCCTCCACTTT.

This clonotype appeared a few times. This chain links TRBV5-4 with TRBJ2-3; no definite D call. Germline V CDR1 and CDR2: SGHNT, YYREEE (reference sequence). Trimming took off 4 bases at V and 2 bases at J, with 11 bases between the two ends. The length of the CDR3 is 14 residues. The CDR3 DNA follows: TGTGCCAGCAGCCCGAACACTGACACAGATACGCAGTATTTT. It translates to CASSPNTDTDTQYF. The variable domain in full, completed from reference TRBV5-4 and TRBJ2-3, reads ETGVTQSPTHLIKTRGQQVTLRCSSQSGHNTVSWYQQALGQGPQFIFQYYREEENGRGNFPPRFSGLQFPNYSSELNVNALELDDSALYLCASSPNTDTDTQYFGPGTRLTVL.

V and J are TRBV9 and TRBJ2-7; D assignment may be TRBD1 or TRBD2 (5 bases each). CDR1 is SGDLS and CDR2 is YYNGEE in the germline V gene. V was cut by 0 bases and J by 5 bases, with 9 bases left in between. This CDR3 has 13 residues. The CDR3 DNA reads TGTGCCAGCAGCGTAGCGGGGCCCAACGAGCAGTACTTC. Translating gives CASSVAGPNEQYF.

In its sample, this clonotype was seen once. The chain carries TRBV14 and TRBJ1-4, with 8 positions matching TRBD1. The CDR3 extends over 16 amino acids. J gave up 0 bases and V 2 bases, and 2 bases lay outside the gene matches. The germline V gene encodes CDR1 SGHDN and CDR2 FVKESK. For the CDR3, the DNA is TGTGCCAGCAGCCAAACAGGGGGGACAACTAATGAAAAACTGTTTTTT. Protein product: CASSQTGGTTNEKLFF.

This clonotype was recorded a few times. This chain uses TRBV5-1 with TRBJ1-1; TRBD1 agrees at 9 bases. The CDR3 spans 17 residues. Germline V gene data show CDR1 as SGHRS and CDR2 as YFSETQ. The V gene end was trimmed by 2 bases and the J gene end by 5 bases; junction bases not matched to a gene: 13. The DNA of the CDR3 is TGCGCCAGCAGCTTTGGGGGACAGGGAGGATTAGGAACTGAAGCTTTCTTT. It yields the protein CASSFGGQGGLGTEAFF. The entire variable domain, with the rest obtained from reference TRBV5-1 and TRBJ1-1, is as follows: KAGVTQTPRYLIKTRGQQVTLSCSPISGHRSVSWYQQTPGQGLQFLFEYFSETQRNKGNFPGRFSGRQFSNSRSEMNVSTLELGDSALYLCASSFGGQGGLGTEAFFGQGTRLTVV.

This clonotype was observed a handful of times. This rearrangement joins TRBV29-1 to TRBJ2-1; TRBD1 matches 8 bases. Germline CDR1 SQVTM, CDR2 ANQGSEA. The CDR3 contains 14 residues. The V gene end was trimmed by 5 bases and the J gene end by 8 bases; junction bases not matched to a gene: 11. The CDR3 nucleotides are TGCAGCGTTAGTGGACAGGGTGATGAGCATGAGCAGTTCTTC. Protein: CSVSGQGDEHEQFF.

The chain links TRBV10-3 to TRBJ2-5; no clear D. The CDR3 is 13 residues long. V dropped 4 bases and J dropped 3 bases, with 9 bases sitting between them. Looked up from germline, CDR1 is ENHRY and CDR2 is SYGVKD. CDR3 coding DNA: TGTGCCATCAGTGTAGCCCGGGAAGAGACCCAGTACTTC. The encoded protein is CAISVAREETQYF.

The genes are TRBV24-1 and TRBJ2-3; 7 positions agree with TRBD1. J gave up 5 bases and V 4 bases, and 5 bases lay outside the gene matches. The CDR3 extends over 14 amino acids. The germline V gene encodes CDR1 KGHDR and CDR2 SFDVKD. The CDR3 here is CATSELGTEDTQYF. CDR3 sequence (DNA): TGTGCCACCAGTGAGCTCGGGACAGAAGATACGCAGTATTTT.

The table lists this clonotype with a few counts. The chain joins TRBV10-3 to TRBJ2-1; 8 bases are shared with TRBD2. Germline V gene data show CDR1 as ENHRY and CDR2 as SYGVKD. V dropped 5 bases and J dropped 0; count of bases not matched to a gene: 3. The CDR3 covers 15 residues. CDR3 residues: CAISSTSGSYNEQFF. In DNA, the CDR3 is TGTGCCATCAGTTCCACTAGCGGCTCCTACAATGAGCAGTTCTTC.

The chain carries TRBV7-9 and TRBJ2-3, with D perhaps matching TRBD1 (6 bases). The CDR3 totals 14 residues. The germline V gene encodes CDR1 SEHNR and CDR2 FQNEAQ (reference sequence). V dropped 2 bases and J dropped 5 bases, with 11 bases sitting between them. CDR3 in DNA: TGTGCCAGCAGCTTATCAGGGGTGGAAGATACGCAGTATTTT. Encoded protein: CASSLSGVEDTQYF.

This clonotype has only a few counts. V usage is TRBV7-9 and J usage is TRBJ2-1; TRBD1 might be the D (5 bases). In germline, CDR1 is SEHNR, CDR2 FQNEAQ (reference sequence). The CDR3 is made up of 15 amino acids. V was shortened by 0 bases and J by 10 bases, with 16 bases between the two germline ends. The CDR3 sequence is CASSLARNVQGEQFF. As DNA, the CDR3 is TGTGCCAGCAGCTTAGCGCGGAATGTCCAGGGAGAGCAGTTCTTC.

The table lists this clonotype with many counts. The chain employs TRBV7-2 and TRBJ2-1; 8 positions agree with TRBD2. The CDR3 spans 17 residues. The V segment lost 1 base and the J segment 2 bases; nucleotides outside the gene matches: 7. Per the germline V gene, CDR1 is SGHTA and CDR2 is FQGNSA. CDR3 region: CASSLGPGGLTYNEQFF. The CDR3 nucleotides read TGTGCCAGCAGCTTAGGACCGGGAGGGCTTACCTACAATGAGCAGTTCTTC.

V is TRBV12-3 or TRBV12-4 and J is TRBJ1-5; maybe TRBD1 (6 bases). The CDR3 is made up of 12 amino acids. V lost 10 bases to trimming and J lost 6 bases, with 13 bases between them. Here the CDR3 reads CATQRGGQPQHF. CDR3 nucleotides: TGTGCCACTCAAAGGGGGGGTCAGCCCCAGCATTTT.

The chain combines TRBV7-9 with TRBJ1-1; D is perhaps TRBD1 (5 bases). This CDR3 region has 14 residues. From germline, CDR1 is SEHNR and CDR2 FQNEAQ (reference sequence). V was trimmed by 3 bases and J by 4 bases, leaving 12 bases between them. The CDR3 DNA reads as TGTGCCAGCAGCTTGACGGCAGGGATCACTGAAGCTTTCTTT. Protein sequence: CASSLTAGITEAFF.

This rearrangement joins TRBV10-3 to TRBJ2-2, with D maybe TRBD1 (5 bases). The CDR3 length is 15 residues. Trimming took off 5 bases at V and 0 bases at J, with 10 bases between the two ends. Germline V gene sequence: CDR1 ENHRY, CDR2 SYGVKD. The DNA of the CDR3 is TGTGCCATCAGTACGACAGTATCGAACACCGGGGAGCTGTTTTTT. This sequence encodes CAISTTVSNTGELFF.

This sequence joins TRBV19 and TRBJ1-1; no firm D call. Trimming took off 4 bases at V and 1 base at J, with 10 bases between the two ends. CDR3 length: 14 amino acids. In germline, CDR1 is LNHDA, CDR2 SQIVND (reference sequence). CDR3 protein: CASSTPRWNTEAFF. The CDR3 region has the DNA TGTGCCAGTAGTACCCCTCGGTGGAACACTGAAGCTTTCTTT.

This clonotype appeared a few times. The V gene is TRBV20-1, the J gene TRBJ2-3; TRBD2 matches 9 bases. Germline assignment: CDR1 DFQATT and CDR2 SNEGSKA (reference sequence). J gave up 1 base and V 2 bases, and 4 bases lay outside the gene matches. The CDR3 is 15 amino acids. The DNA for the CDR3 is TGCAGTGCTAGACTGACTAGCGGACGCACAGATACGCAGTATTTT. Translating gives CSARLTSGRTDTQYF.